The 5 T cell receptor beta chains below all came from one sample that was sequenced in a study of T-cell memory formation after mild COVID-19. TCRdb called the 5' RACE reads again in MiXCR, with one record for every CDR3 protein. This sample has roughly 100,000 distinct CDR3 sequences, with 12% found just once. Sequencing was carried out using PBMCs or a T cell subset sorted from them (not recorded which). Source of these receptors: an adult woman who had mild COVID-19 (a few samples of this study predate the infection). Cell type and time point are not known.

The CDR3 DNA follows: TGCAGCGTCCCGACAGGGGAACGGGGCTACACCTTC. It yields the protein CSVPTGERGYTF. The rearrangement uses TRBV29-1 and TRBJ1-2; the match to TRBD1 covers 8 bases. Trimming cost V 6 bases and J 8 bases; bases outside gene matches: 8. There are 12 residues in the CDR3. Germline CDR1 SQVTM, CDR2 ANQGSEA.

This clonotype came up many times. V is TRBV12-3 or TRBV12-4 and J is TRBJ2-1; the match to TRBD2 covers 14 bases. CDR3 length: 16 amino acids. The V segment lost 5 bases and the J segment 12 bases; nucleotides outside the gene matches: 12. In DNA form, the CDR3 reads TGTGCCAGCAGTCCACTGGGACTAGCGGGGGCTATACCGCAGTTCTTC. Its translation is CASSPLGLAGAIPQFF.

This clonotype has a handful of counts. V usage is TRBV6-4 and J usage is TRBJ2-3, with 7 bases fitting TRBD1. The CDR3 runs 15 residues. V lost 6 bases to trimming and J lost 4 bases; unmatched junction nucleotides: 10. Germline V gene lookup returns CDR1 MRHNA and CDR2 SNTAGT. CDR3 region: CASSQTGKSADTQYF. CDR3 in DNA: TGTGCCAGCAGCCAGACAGGGAAATCAGCAGATACGCAGTATTTT.

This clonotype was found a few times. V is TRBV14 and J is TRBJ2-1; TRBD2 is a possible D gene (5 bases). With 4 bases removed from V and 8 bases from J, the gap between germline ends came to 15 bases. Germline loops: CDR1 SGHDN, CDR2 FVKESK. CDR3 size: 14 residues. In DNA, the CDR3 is TGTGCCAGCAGCCCGCGGGTGGGTATTGATGAGCAGTTCTTC. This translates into CASSPRVGIDEQFF. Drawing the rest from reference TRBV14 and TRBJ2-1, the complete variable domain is EAGVTQFPSHSVIEKGQTVTLRCDPISGHDNLYWYRRVMGKEIKFLLHFVKESKQDESGMPNNRFLAERTGGTYSTLKVQPAELEDSGVYFCASSPRVGIDEQFFGPGTRLTVL.

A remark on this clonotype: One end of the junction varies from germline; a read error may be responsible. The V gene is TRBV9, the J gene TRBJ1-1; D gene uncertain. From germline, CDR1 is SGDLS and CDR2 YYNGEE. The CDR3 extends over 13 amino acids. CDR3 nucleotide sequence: TGTGCCAGCAGCGTAGAGAGCAACAATGAAGCTTTCTTT. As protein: CASSVESNNEAFF.